This TCR beta chain derives from a study of cytomegalovirus exposure and HLA in healthy donors. The CDR3 has 15 residues. Deletions cut 5 bases from V and 5 bases from J, with 15 bases between. Per the germline V gene, CDR1 is MNHNY and CDR2 is SVGAGI (reference sequence). Primers: 60 Vbeta forward and 13 Jbeta reverse. The table came from immunoSEQ multiplex PCR; TCRdb's copy has only in-frame clones and leaves some out. The sample comprises roughly 130,000 clones, less than 80% of which are singletons, and roughly 10% rests with the top ten. The sequenced sample was PBMCs. The TCR was taken from a woman in her forties or fifties in good health and CMV-seropositive. The V call is TRBV6-6, the J call TRBJ1-4, with unresolved D. For the CDR3, the DNA is TGTGCCAGCAGTGTTGGAACGGGGAGAAATGAAAAACTGTTTTTT. It yields the protein CASSVGTGRNEKLFF.